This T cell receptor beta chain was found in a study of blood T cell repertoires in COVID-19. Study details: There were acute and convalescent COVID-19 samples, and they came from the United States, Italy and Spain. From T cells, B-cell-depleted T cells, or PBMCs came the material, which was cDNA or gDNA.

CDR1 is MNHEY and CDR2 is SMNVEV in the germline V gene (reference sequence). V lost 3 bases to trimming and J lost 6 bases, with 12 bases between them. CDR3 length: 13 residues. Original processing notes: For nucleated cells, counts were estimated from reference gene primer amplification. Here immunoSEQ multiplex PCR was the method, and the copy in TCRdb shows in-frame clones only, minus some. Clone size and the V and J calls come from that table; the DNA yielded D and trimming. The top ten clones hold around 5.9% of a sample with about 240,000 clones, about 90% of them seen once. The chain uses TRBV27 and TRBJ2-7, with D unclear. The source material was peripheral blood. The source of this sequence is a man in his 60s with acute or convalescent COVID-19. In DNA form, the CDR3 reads TGTGCCAGCAGTTTGTCTACCCCCTTCGAGCAGTACTTC. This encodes CASSLSTPFEQYF.